These 9 T cell receptor beta chains originate from one sample sequenced in a study of blood T cell repertoires in COVID-19. TCRdb's table, derived via immunoSEQ multiplex PCR, lists solely in-frame clones and lacks some. The table shows roughly 190,000 clones, with 86% occurring only once. The sequencing input was peripheral blood. Source of these receptors: a woman aged 55-70 years with COVID-19, enrolled during active disease.

V gene TRBV5-1 combines with J gene TRBJ2-1, with 10 bases that match TRBD2. CDR1 SGHRS and CDR2 YFSETQ come from the germline V gene. The CDR3 runs to 14 residues. V trimming: 4 bases; J trimming: 5 bases; junction bases outside the gene matches: 3. The CDR3 reads CASSGLAGDNEQFF. CDR3 DNA: TGCGCCAGCAGCGGCCTAGCGGGAGACAATGAGCAGTTCTTC.

The J gene is TRBJ2-7, the V gene TRBV9, with 7 bases identical to TRBD1. The CDR3 consists of 14 residues. V gave up 1 base and J gave up 1 base; unmatched junction bases: 2. Germline values: CDR1 SGDLS, CDR2 YYNGEE. The CDR3 protein is CASSVQGVSYEQYF. The CDR3 DNA sequence: TGTGCCAGCAGCGTACAGGGGGTTTCCTACGAGCAGTACTTC. The full variable domain, its missing parts supplied by reference TRBV9 and TRBJ2-7, is DSGVTQTPKHLITATGQRVTLRCSPRSGDLSVYWYQQSLDQGLQFLIQYYNGEERAKGNILERFSAQQFPDLHSELNLSSLELGDSALYFCASSVQGVSYEQYFGPGTRLTVT.

The chain couples TRBV4-1 to TRBJ2-5, with 9 bases that match TRBD1. Trimming at V came to 7 bases and at J to 4 bases, leaving 16 bases not matched to a gene. Germline CDR1 reads MGHRA; CDR2 reads YSYEKL. The CDR3 totals 17 residues. DNA of the CDR3: TGCGCCAGCACCCAGGGATCGGGACAGGGAATAGGAGAGACCCAGTACTTC. Translating it yields CASTQGSGQGIGETQYF.

The chain carries TRBV18 and TRBJ2-2; tentatively, D is TRBD1 (5 bases). V was pared by 3 bases and J by 6 bases, with 8 bases between. The CDR3 sequence is 13 residues long. CDR1 and CDR2 from the germline V gene are KGHSH and LQKENI. CDR3 DNA sequence: TGTGCCAGCTCACCGGGGCCGGCCGGGGAGCTGTTTTTT. Its translation: CASSPGPAGELFF.

In its sample, this clone was seen once. J is TRBJ2-1 and V is TRBV11-2; D is uncertain. The CDR3 spans 12 residues. With 1 base removed from V and 12 bases from J, the gap between germline ends came to 10 bases. Per germline, CDR1 SGHAT and CDR2 FQNNGV. The CDR3 DNA reads TGTGCCAGCAGCTTAGTTAGATTTACGCAGTTCTTC. Translated, it gives CASSLVRFTQFF.

The CDR3 here is CASSQGQGAGELFF. The DNA of the CDR3 is TGTGCCAGCAGTCAGGGGCAGGGGGCCGGGGAGCTGTTTTTT. This chain uses TRBV6-5 with TRBJ2-2, with TRBD1 matching 7 bases. The CDR3 covers 14 residues. Trimming cost V 5 bases and J 6 bases; bases outside gene matches: 6. Looked up from germline, CDR1 is MNHEY and CDR2 is SVGAGI.

Only a few counts were recorded for this clone. The rearrangement uses TRBV30 and TRBJ2-7; 8 bases map to TRBD2. Trimming removed 2 bases from V and 0 bases from J; junction bases left unmatched: 6. The germline CDR1 and CDR2 sequences are GTSNPN and SVGIG (reference sequence). The CDR3 sequence is 15 residues long. This chain's CDR3 is CAWSRGSGVSYEQYF. CDR3 coding DNA: TGTGCCTGGAGTAGGGGTAGCGGGGTCTCCTACGAGCAGTACTTC.

The V call is TRBV15, the J call TRBJ2-5, with TRBD1 identical over 8 bases. CDR3 length equals 15 residues. CDR1 and CDR2 (germline): LNHNV, YYDKDF (reference sequence). V gave up 2 bases and J gave up 5 bases; unmatched junction bases: 7. The CDR3, as DNA: TGTGCCACCAGCAGACCCAGGGGGCAAGGGGAGACCCAGTACTTC. As protein: CATSRPRGQGETQYF.

The chain uses TRBV18 and TRBJ2-7, with 10 bases matching TRBD2. The CDR3 covers 16 residues. Trimming took 0 bases from V and 3 from J; bases not matched to a gene: 5. Germline CDR1 and CDR2: KGHSH and LQKENI. CDR3 nucleotides: TGTGCCAGCTCACCACCCGGGTCTAGCGGGGGCTACGAGCAGTACTTC. This gives the protein CASSPPGSSGGYEQYF.